These 24 T cell receptor beta chains came from one sample sequenced in a study of low-dose radiotherapy and immunotherapy resistance in tumors. TCR amplification ran 20 PCR cycles using constant-region and V-primer adapter primers. TCRdb re-derived calls from the reads in MiXCR, one entry per CDR3 protein. Of tens of thousands of distinct CDR3 sequences listed, approximately 12% are singletons. The sample's time point: before trial treatment. The sequenced sample was PBMCs, obtained before treatment. All receptors derive from a female donor with ovarian cancer.

This chain uses TRBV20-1 with TRBJ1-3; D unresolved. Germline V gene lookup returns CDR1 DFQATT and CDR2 SNEGSKA (reference sequence). The CDR3 contains 13 residues. V gave up 6 bases and J gave up 7 bases, with 16 bases separating them. The CDR3 here is CSAPEGGGNTIYF. The CDR3 DNA reads TGCAGTGCCCCCGAGGGTGGAGGGAACACCATATATTTT.

This clonotype has at least ten counts. The chain has TRBV20-1 and TRBJ1-2; D gene ambiguous. V lost 4 bases, J lost 2 bases, and 8 bases lay in between. This CDR3 comprises 12 residues. Per the germline V gene, CDR1 is DFQATT and CDR2 is SNEGSKA (reference sequence). CDR3 nucleotides: TGCAGTGCTAAGGCGGCCAACTATGGCTACACCTTC. Translated, it gives CSAKAANYGYTF.

This clonotype was picked up many times. A read error may account for a junction end that differs from germline. The chain uses TRBV5-4 and TRBJ2-1; D may match TRBD1 or TRBD2 (6 bases each). Germline CDR1 SGHNT, CDR2 YYREEE (reference sequence). CDR3 length equals 15 residues. The CDR3: CASSLGGAAYNEQLF. CDR3 nucleotides: TGTGCCAGCAGCTTGGGGGGGGCCGCCTACAATGAGCAGCTCTTC.

For this clonotype: With only one base between it and a far larger clone, this is likely a read error. This chain links TRBV20-1 with TRBJ2-7, with 9 bases matching TRBD2. V trimming: 0 bases; J trimming: 7 bases; junction bases outside the gene matches: 7. The CDR3 is 14 residues long. The germline CDR1 and CDR2 sequences are DFQATT and SNEGSKA (reference sequence). The CDR3 sequence: CSARDRRGRVEQYF. The DNA for the CDR3 is TGCAGTGCTAGAGATCGACGCGGGAGGGTTGAGCAGTACTTC.

This clonotype was seen many times. The chain uses TRBV5-4 and TRBJ2-5; D possibly corresponds to TRBD2 (5 bases). Germline CDR1 SGHNT, CDR2 YYREEE (reference sequence). Between the trimmed V and J ends, which lost 0 bases and 1 base, there was a span of 13 bases. This CDR3 has 16 residues. CDR3 residues: CASSLGVPRGQETQYF. The CDR3, as DNA: TGTGCCAGCAGCTTGGGAGTCCCCCGGGGCCAAGAGACCCAGTACTTC.

This clonotype was counted a few times. The V gene is TRBV2, the J gene TRBJ1-2; tentative D call: TRBD1 (6 bases). The CDR3 spans 13 residues. Germline CDR1 and CDR2: SNHLY and FYNNEI. Trimming shortened V by 6 bases and J by 5 bases, and 13 bases separated the two germline ends. The CDR3 is CASSETGVYGYTF. The DNA for the CDR3 is TGTGCCAGCAGCGAGACAGGAGTTTATGGCTACACCTTC.

The chain carries TRBV30 and TRBJ1-5; no reliable D call. Trimming shortened V by 0 bases and J by 3 bases, and 6 bases separated the two germline ends. Germline lookup yields CDR1 GTSNPN and CDR2 SVGIG (reference sequence). The CDR3 extends over 13 amino acids. In DNA form, the CDR3 reads TGTGCCTGGAGTGTCGGCGTCAATCAGCCCCAGCATTTT. Translating gives CAWSVGVNQPQHF.

In its sample, this clonotype was seen many times. V and J are TRBV29-1 and TRBJ1-5, with TRBD1 as a possible D gene (5 bases). The germline CDR1 and CDR2 sequences are SQVTM and ANQGSEA. V lost 6 bases and J lost 7, with 16 bases in between. The CDR3 extends over 13 amino acids. CDR3 protein: CSVAIKTDQPQHF. The CDR3 region has the DNA TGCAGCGTGGCAATAAAGACAGACCAGCCCCAGCATTTT. The complete variable domain, with remaining parts taken from reference TRBV29-1 and TRBJ1-5, reads SAVISQKPSRDICQRGTSLTIQCQVDSQVTMMFWYRQQPGQSLTLIATANQGSEATYESGFVIDKFPISRPNLTFSTLTVSNMSPEDSSIYLCSVAIKTDQPQHFGDGTRLSIL.

The chain recombines TRBV3-1 with TRBJ2-3; D is possibly TRBD2 (6 bases). V gave up 5 bases and J gave up 3 bases, with 18 bases separating them. The CDR3 consists of 16 residues. Germline lookup yields CDR1 LGHDT and CDR2 YNNKEL (reference sequence). The chain's CDR3 is CASSETQGGGTDTQYF. The CDR3 DNA sequence: TGTGCCAGCAGCGAGACCCAGGGAGGTGGGACAGATACGCAGTATTTT.

This clonotype was seen many times. The chain recombines TRBV12-3 or TRBV12-4 with TRBJ1-6; D is perhaps TRBD1 (5 bases). The CDR3 loop spans 16 amino acids. V lost 2 bases to trimming and J lost 0 bases, with 8 bases between them. The DNA of the CDR3 is TGTGCCAGCAGTTTAATGGGGACCTCCTATAATTCACCCCTCCACTTT. Translating gives CASSLMGTSYNSPLHF.

This clonotype was counted at least ten times. The chain couples TRBV6-6 to TRBJ2-1; 8 nucleotides align to TRBD1. Germline trimming cut 7 bases from V and 9 bases from J; bases unmatched to any gene: 11. Germline CDR1 reads MNHNY; CDR2 reads SVGAGI (reference sequence). This CDR3 is built from 14 residues. CDR3 amino acids: CASMVAGGYGEQFF. The CDR3 DNA reads TGTGCCAGCATGGTGGCAGGGGGCTACGGTGAGCAGTTCTTC.

The V call is TRBV28, the J call TRBJ1-5, with D uncertain. Trimming shortened V by 6 bases and J by 6 bases, and 15 bases separated the two germline ends. The V gene's germline CDR1 is MDHEN and CDR2 SYDVKM. This CDR3 region has 14 residues. CDR3 sequence: CASSPVAGSQPQHF. The CDR3 DNA reads as TGTGCCAGCAGCCCCGTCGCGGGATCTCAGCCCCAGCATTTT.

This clonotype was counted between two and nine times. Here the CDR3 reads CASSFSDRARDEQYF. CDR3 sequence (DNA): TGTGCCAGCAGCTTTTCCGACAGGGCACGGGACGAGCAGTACTTC. V gene TRBV5-5 combines with J gene TRBJ2-7, with TRBD1 matching over 7 bases. Trimming at V came to 2 bases and at J to 5 bases, leaving 10 bases not matched to a gene. Per the germline V gene, CDR1 is SGHKS and CDR2 is YYEKEE (reference sequence). The CDR3 spans 15 residues. The full variable domain, its missing parts supplied by reference TRBV5-5 and TRBJ2-7, is DAGVTQSPTHLIKTRGQQVTLRCSPISGHKSVSWYQQVLGQGPQFIFQYYEKEERGRGNFPDRFSARQFPNYSSELNVNALLLGDSALYLCASSFSDRARDEQYFGPGTRLTVT.

This clonotype was seen only a few times. A read error is the likely source, as a far larger clone sits one nucleotide away. The V call is TRBV28, the J call TRBJ2-7; 7 nucleotides line up with TRBD2. V lost 1 base, J lost 7 bases, and 10 bases stayed unmatched. The CDR3 spans 15 residues. Germline assignment: CDR1 MDHEN and CDR2 SYDVKM. The CDR3 region has the DNA TGTGCCAGCAGTTTATATCGCGGGAGCCACAATGAGCAGTACTTC. It encodes CASSLYRGSHNEQYF.

The table lists this clonotype with many counts. The gene calls are TRBV28 and TRBJ1-5, with TRBD1 as a possible D gene (5 bases). This CDR3 has 12 amino acids. Looked up from germline, CDR1 is MDHEN and CDR2 is SYDVKM. Trimming left V 8 bases short and J 7 bases short, with 12 bases between. In nucleotides, the CDR3 is TGTGCCAGCGGCGGAGGGGTGCAGCCCCAGCATTTT. Protein: CASGGGVQPQHF.

The chain carries TRBV5-1 and TRBJ2-2; possibly TRBD2 for D (6 bases). CDR3 length: 17 residues. The V gene lost 1 base and the J gene lost 4 bases, with 17 bases spanning the gap. Germline V gives CDR1 SGHRS, CDR2 YFSETQ. In nucleotides, the CDR3 is TGCGCCAGCAGCTTGTTTCGGGCATTGGAGGGCACCGGGGAGCTGTTTTTT. Translated: CASSLFRALEGTGELFF.

Only one count was recorded for this clonotype. It is likely a read error: a sequence one base away is far more abundant. V is TRBV6-6 and J is TRBJ1-1; no reliable D call. This CDR3 region has 13 residues. Germline-derived CDR1 and CDR2 are MNHNY and SVGAGI (reference sequence). CDR3 loop: CAISESEGAEAFF. The CDR3 DNA reads as TGTGCCATCAGTGAGTCTGAGGGAGCTGAAGCTTTCTTT.

A note on this clonotype: A far larger clone differs by one base, so this is likely a read error. This rearrangement joins TRBV5-1 to TRBJ2-7, with TRBD2 identical over 10 bases. CDR1 SGHRS and CDR2 YFSETQ come from the germline V gene. Trimming took 0 bases from V and 7 from J; bases not matched to a gene: 13. This CDR3 has 17 amino acids. For the CDR3, the DNA is TGCGCCAGCAGCTTGGGGCCCCTAGCGGGGGTCTACAATGAGCAGTACTTC. This gives the protein CASSLGPLAGVYNEQYF.

This clonotype was recorded a few times. V and J are TRBV4-1 and TRBJ1-5; D is undetermined. Germline V lookup: CDR1 MGHRA, CDR2 YSYEKL. This CDR3 contains 16 residues. The V and J ends lost 1 base and 4 bases respectively, with 14 bases between them. The DNA for the CDR3 is TGCGCCAGCAGCCAAGTATACCGGTTTACGAATCAGCCCCAGCATTTT. This gives the protein CASSQVYRFTNQPQHF.

The rearrangement links TRBV5-4 to TRBJ2-1; TRBD2 might be the D (6 bases). Germline V gene sequence: CDR1 SGHNT, CDR2 YYREEE (reference sequence). The CDR3 runs to 12 residues. V was pared by 5 bases and J by 9 bases, with 12 bases between. CDR3 DNA: TGTGCCAGCAGGAAAGAAGCGGGTGAGCAGTTCTTC. It encodes CASRKEAGEQFF.

The table lists this clonotype with many counts. V and J are TRBV7-8 and TRBJ2-3; the D is unclear. The germline V gene encodes CDR1 SGHVS and CDR2 FQNEAQ. The CDR3 is 15 residues long. Trimming took off 1 base at V and 2 bases at J, with 10 bases between the two ends. CDR3 in DNA: TGTGCCAGCAGCTTAGGCAGGACCTACACAGATACGCAGTATTTT. Residues: CASSLGRTYTDTQYF.

This clonotype was counted ten times or more. V gene TRBV18 combines with J gene TRBJ2-7; possibly TRBD1 for D (6 bases). There are 11 residues in the CDR3. Germline V CDR1 and CDR2: KGHSH, LQKENI. V lost 5 bases, J lost 4 bases, and 6 bases lay in between. CDR3 sequence: CASSTGYEQYF. The CDR3 coding sequence is TGTGCCAGCTCAACAGGGTACGAGCAGTACTTC.

This chain uses TRBV7-3 with TRBJ1-1; D may be TRBD1 (5 bases). The CDR3 covers 13 residues. Germline V gene sequence: CDR1 SGHTA, CDR2 FQGTGA. V was pared by 0 bases and J by 7 bases, with 9 bases between. Here the CDR3 DNA reads TGTGCCAGCAGCTTAACGTCGGGACGTGAAGCTTTCTTT. It specifies CASSLTSGREAFF.

This clonotype was observed at least ten times. The chain is built from TRBV27 and TRBJ1-2; 7 positions agree with TRBD1. Germline CDR1 is MNHEY and CDR2 is SMNVEV (reference sequence). There are 14 residues in the CDR3. V gave up 5 bases and J gave up 3 bases; unmatched junction bases: 6. Here the CDR3 reads CASSPGTAYYGYTF. CDR3 DNA: TGTGCCAGCAGTCCCGGGACAGCTTACTATGGCTACACCTTC.